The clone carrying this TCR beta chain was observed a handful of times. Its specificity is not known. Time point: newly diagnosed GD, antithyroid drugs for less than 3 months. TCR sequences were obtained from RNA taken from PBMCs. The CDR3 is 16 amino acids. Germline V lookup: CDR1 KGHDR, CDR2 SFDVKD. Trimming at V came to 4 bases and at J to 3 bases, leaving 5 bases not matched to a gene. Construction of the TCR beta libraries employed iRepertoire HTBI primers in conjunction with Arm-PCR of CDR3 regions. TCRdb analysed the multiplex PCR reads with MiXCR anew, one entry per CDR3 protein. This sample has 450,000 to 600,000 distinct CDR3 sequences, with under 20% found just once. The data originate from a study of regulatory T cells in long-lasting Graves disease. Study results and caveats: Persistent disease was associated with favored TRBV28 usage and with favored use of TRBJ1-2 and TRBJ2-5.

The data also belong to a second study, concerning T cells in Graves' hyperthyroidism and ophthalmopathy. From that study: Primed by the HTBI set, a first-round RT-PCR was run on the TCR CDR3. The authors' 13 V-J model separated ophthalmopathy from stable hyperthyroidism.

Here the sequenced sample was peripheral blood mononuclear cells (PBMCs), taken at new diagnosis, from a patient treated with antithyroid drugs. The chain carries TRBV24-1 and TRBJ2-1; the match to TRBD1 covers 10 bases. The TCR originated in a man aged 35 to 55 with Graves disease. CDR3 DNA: TGTGCCACCAGTGACCCCGGGACAGGGGTCTACAATGAGCAGTTCTTC. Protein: CATSDPGTGVYNEQFF.